Here is one T cell receptor beta chain with its context. Primers included in the PCR were 60 Vbeta and 13 Jbeta primers. Clones were read by immunoSEQ multiplex PCR, and TCRdb kept only the in-frame ones, dropping some. The sample contains 100,000 to 140,000 clones, about 81% of which appear only once. The sample is drawn from a study of cytomegalovirus exposure and HLA in healthy donors. The receptor was isolated from a man aged 25 to 40 in good health and CMV-seropositive. The sequencing sample was made of PBMCs.

The CDR3 here is CASSQVDMGLSSYEQYF. The CDR3 nucleotides read TGCGCCAGCAGCCAAGTAGACATGGGACTGTCCTCTTACGAGCAGTACTTC. The chain uses TRBV4-1 and TRBJ2-7; D possibly corresponds to TRBD2 (6 bases). Between the trimmed V and J ends, which lost 1 base and 4 bases, there was a span of 20 bases. From germline, CDR1 is MGHRA and CDR2 YSYEKL. This CDR3 spans 17 amino acids.